These 15 T cell receptor beta chains came from one sample sequenced in a study of blood T cells in healthy people across ages. Together with a sample-barcoded 5' primer, a J-beta primer mix was included in a second PCR lasting about 7 to 12 cycles. TCRdb used MiXCR to reprocess the 5' RACE reads, holding one entry per CDR3 protein. The sample lists 800,000 to 950,000 distinct CDR3 sequences; 30% to 45% were seen once. The material sequenced was blood. Receptors were obtained from a man aged 18 to 29 in good health.

This clonotype was observed a single time. The chain has TRBV20-1 and TRBJ1-5; 8 nucleotides align to TRBD1. J gave up 11 bases and V 2 bases, and 11 bases lay outside the gene matches. Germline V gene sequence: CDR1 DFQATT, CDR2 SNEGSKA (reference sequence). CDR3 length: 14 amino acids. DNA of the CDR3: TGCAGTGCTAGACAGGACAGGGTCGGGGGGACCCAGCATTTT. This sequence encodes CSARQDRVGGTQHF.

This clonotype appeared a few times. The chain combines TRBV10-3 with TRBJ1-2; TRBD1 is a possible D gene (6 bases). The CDR3 has 13 residues. CDR1 is ENHRY and CDR2 is SYGVKD in the germline V gene. Trimming took 7 bases from V and 4 from J, leaving 13 bases between them. In DNA form, the CDR3 reads TGTGCCATCACCCAGGGGAATGCCTATGGCTACACCTTC. It is translated as CAITQGNAYGYTF.

The chain couples TRBV12-3 or TRBV12-4 to TRBJ1-2, with D possibly being TRBD1 (5 bases). Trimming took 3 bases from V and 5 from J, leaving 13 bases between them. The CDR3 contains 14 residues. The CDR3, as DNA: TGTGCCAGCAGTTTCAGTGCAGGGTTGTATGGCTACACCTTC. Encoded protein: CASSFSAGLYGYTF.

This clonotype has more than one count but fewer than ten. The gene calls are TRBV11-2 and TRBJ2-5, with no clear D. Germline V gene sequence: CDR1 SGHAT, CDR2 FQNNGV. The CDR3 extends over 14 amino acids. The ends were cut back, 3 bases at V and 5 bases at J, with 13 bases in the middle. CDR3 loop: CASSLMGPRETQYF. The CDR3 nucleotides are TGTGCCAGCAGCTTGATGGGTCCAAGGGAGACCCAGTACTTC.

The chain uses TRBV7-6 and TRBJ1-1; TRBD1 is a possible D gene (6 bases). V lost 0 bases and J lost 7, with 15 bases in between. Germline V CDR1 and CDR2: SGHVS, FNYEAQ. The CDR3 consists of 15 residues. CDR3 in amino acids: CASSLAPGQGGEAFF. CDR3 sequence (DNA): TGTGCCAGCAGCTTAGCCCCGGGACAAGGGGGTGAAGCTTTCTTT.

This clonotype was found a few times. The genes are TRBV9 and TRBJ1-1; the D gene is possibly TRBD1 (5 bases). V was pared by 0 bases and J by 3 bases, with 18 bases between. The germline gives CDR1 SGDLS, CDR2 YYNGEE. This CDR3 contains 17 residues. The CDR3 sequence: CASSVGLSMGDHTEAFF. CDR3 bases: TGTGCCAGCAGCGTAGGATTATCAATGGGGGACCACACTGAAGCTTTCTTT.

As for this clonotype: A much more abundant neighbour one base away suggests this may be a read error. This chain connects TRBV12-3 or TRBV12-4 to TRBJ2-5; maybe TRBD1 (6 bases). This CDR3 has 12 amino acids. CDR3 residues: CASGTGLETRYF. CDR3 coding DNA: TGTGCCAGCGGAACAGGGTTAGAGACCCGGTACTTC.

The chain joins TRBV24-1 to TRBJ2-5, with 10 bases matching TRBD2. Per germline, CDR1 KGHDR and CDR2 SFDVKD. There are 15 residues in the CDR3. Trimming at V came to 3 bases and at J to 11 bases, leaving 11 bases not matched to a gene. This CDR3 is CATSDPSGSGDEQYF. The CDR3 nucleotides read TGTGCCACCAGTGATCCTAGCGGGAGTGGGGATGAGCAGTACTTC.

Details on this clonotype: This may come from a read error, since a much larger clone is one base off. The chain couples TRBV2 to TRBJ2-5; D tentatively reads TRBD1 or TRBD2 (7 bases each). This CDR3 spans 15 amino acids. Trimming removed 3 bases at V and 11 bases at J, with 22 bases between. The V gene's germline CDR1 is SNHLY and CDR2 FYNNEI. The CDR3: CASSERGTANNEQYF. DNA for the CDR3: TGTGCCAGCAGTGAGCGGGGGACAGCTAACAATGAGCAGTACTTC.

This clonotype was counted only a few times. The chain links TRBV27 to TRBJ2-1; D gene unclear. Germline CDR1 is MNHEY and CDR2 is SMNVEV (reference sequence). This CDR3 comprises 13 residues. Deletions cut 3 bases from V and 7 bases from J, with 10 bases between. In DNA form, the CDR3 reads TGTGCCAGCAGTTTCGGGTCTAGGAATGAGCAGTTCTTC. It is translated as CASSFGSRNEQFF.

This clonotype turned up a few times. The genes are TRBV20-1 and TRBJ1-1; D is possibly TRBD1 (5 bases). Germline V lookup: CDR1 DFQATT, CDR2 SNEGSKA (reference sequence). This CDR3 has 14 residues. Between the trimmed V and J ends, which lost 6 bases and 1 base, there was a span of 15 bases. The CDR3 protein is CSATGSGSNTEAFF. The CDR3 DNA follows: TGCAGTGCAACAGGTTCGGGATCGAACACTGAAGCTTTCTTT.

The chain joins TRBV28 to TRBJ1-2; 10 positions agree with TRBD1. This CDR3 is 13 amino acids long. V was pared by 6 bases and J by 6 bases, with 4 bases of the junction left unmatched. Germline V gene data show CDR1 as MDHEN and CDR2 as SYDVKM. The CDR3 region is CASRRQGADGYTF. The CDR3 DNA follows: TGTGCCAGCAGACGACAGGGGGCTGATGGCTACACCTTC.

This clonotype was observed at least ten times. V gene TRBV12-3 or TRBV12-4 combines with J gene TRBJ1-1; no firm D call. V was pared by 6 bases and J by 3 bases, with 11 bases between. CDR3 length: 13 residues. The CDR3 nucleotides are TGTGCCAGCAGCCGGGGTGGGGACACTGAAGCTTTCTTT. Its translation: CASSRGGDTEAFF.

This clonotype was detected only a few times. V is TRBV27 and J is TRBJ2-7, with 7 bases identical to TRBD1. This CDR3 spans 14 amino acids. V shed 5 bases, J shed 1 base, and the junction held 5 bases outside the gene matches. Germline V gene data show CDR1 as MNHEY and CDR2 as SMNVEV (reference sequence). The CDR3 loop is CASSAAGGSYEQYF. CDR3 DNA: TGTGCCAGCAGTGCAGCAGGGGGTTCCTACGAGCAGTACTTC.

This clonotype was seen a few times. The chain employs TRBV7-2 and TRBJ1-2; D unresolved. Between the trimmed V and J ends, which lost 1 base and 5 bases, there was a span of 11 bases. The V gene's germline CDR1 is SGHTA and CDR2 FQGNSA. The CDR3 is 14 residues long. The CDR3 sequence: CASSLESSDYGYTF. The DNA for the CDR3 is TGTGCCAGCAGCTTAGAGAGCAGCGATTATGGCTACACCTTC.